The source of this TCR beta chain is a study of OX40 agonist ivuxolimab in advanced cancers. Study-level information: People who had prior anti-PD-1, anti-PD-L1 or anti-CTLA-4 therapy could take part, and about 37% had some.

The CDR3 covers 16 residues. CDR1 and CDR2 from the germline V gene are LNHDA and SQIVND (reference sequence). Trimming removed 4 bases from V and 1 base from J; junction bases left unmatched: 4. Using immunoSEQ multiplex PCR, the repertoire was profiled, and TCRdb retains in-frame clones only, with some absent. The sample carries over 30,000 clones, about 81% recorded once. Specimen: CD4+ or CD8+ T cells sorted from blood, collected in a trial of the OX40 agonist ivuxolimab. The rearrangement joins TRBV19 to TRBJ2-1; TRBD2 agrees at 10 bases. This TCR was sampled from an adult with an advanced solid tumor such as melanoma, head and neck, liver or kidney cancer. CDR3 residues: CASSTLAGESYNEQFF. CDR3 bases: TGTGCCAGTAGTACCCTAGCGGGGGAGTCCTACAATGAGCAGTTCTTC. The variable domain in full, completed from reference TRBV19 and TRBJ2-1, reads DGGITQSPKYLFRKEGQNVTLSCEQNLNHDAMYWYRQDPGQGLRLIYYSQIVNDFQKGDIAEGYSVSREKKESFPLTVTSAQKNPTAFYLCASSTLAGESYNEQFFGPGTRLTVL.